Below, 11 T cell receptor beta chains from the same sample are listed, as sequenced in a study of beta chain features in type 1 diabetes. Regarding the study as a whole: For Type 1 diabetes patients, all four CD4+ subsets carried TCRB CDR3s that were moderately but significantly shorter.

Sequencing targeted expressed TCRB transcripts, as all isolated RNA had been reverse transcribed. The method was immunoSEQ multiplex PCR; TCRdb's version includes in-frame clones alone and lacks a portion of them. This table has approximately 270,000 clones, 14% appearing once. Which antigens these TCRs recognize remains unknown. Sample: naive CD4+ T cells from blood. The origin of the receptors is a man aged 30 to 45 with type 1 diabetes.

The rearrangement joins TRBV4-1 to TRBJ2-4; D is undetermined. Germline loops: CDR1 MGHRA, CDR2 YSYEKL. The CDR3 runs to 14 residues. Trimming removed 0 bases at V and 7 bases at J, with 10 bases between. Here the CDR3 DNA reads TGCGCCAGCAGCCAAGATACGGGTAGGAACATTCAGTACTTC. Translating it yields CASSQDTGRNIQYF.

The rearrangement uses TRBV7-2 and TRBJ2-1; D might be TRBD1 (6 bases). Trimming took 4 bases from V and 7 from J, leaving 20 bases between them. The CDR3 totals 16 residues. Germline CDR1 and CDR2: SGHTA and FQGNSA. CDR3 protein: CASSSRYGGGGNEQFF. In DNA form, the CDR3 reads TGTGCCAGCAGCTCACGCTATGGGGGCGGTGGAAATGAGCAGTTCTTC.

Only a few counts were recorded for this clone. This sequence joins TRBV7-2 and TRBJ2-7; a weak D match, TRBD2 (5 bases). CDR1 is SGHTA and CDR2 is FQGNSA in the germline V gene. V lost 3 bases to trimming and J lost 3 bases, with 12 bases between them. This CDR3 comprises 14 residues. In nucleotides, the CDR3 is TGTGCCAGCAGCTTGGGTGGGAGCCGCTACGAGCAGTACTTC. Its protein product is CASSLGGSRYEQYF.

CDR3 in amino acids: CASRTDRETQYF. For the CDR3, the DNA is TGTGCCAGCAGAACTGACAGAGAGACCCAGTACTTC. This chain links TRBV28 with TRBJ2-5; D might be TRBD1 (5 bases). V was trimmed by 6 bases and J by 4 bases, leaving 9 bases between them. The CDR3 runs to 12 residues. Germline loops: CDR1 MDHEN, CDR2 SYDVKM.

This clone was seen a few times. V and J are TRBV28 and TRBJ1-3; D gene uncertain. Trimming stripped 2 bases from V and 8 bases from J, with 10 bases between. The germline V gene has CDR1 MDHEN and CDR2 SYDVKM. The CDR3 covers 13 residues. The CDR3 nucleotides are TGTGCCAGCAGTTTAATCCGCGGGGACACCATATATTTT. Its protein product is CASSLIRGDTIYF.

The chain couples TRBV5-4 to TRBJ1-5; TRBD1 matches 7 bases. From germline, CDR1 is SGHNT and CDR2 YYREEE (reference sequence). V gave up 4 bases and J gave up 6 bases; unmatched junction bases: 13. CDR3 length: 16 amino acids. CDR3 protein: CASSMGGQPSTQPQHF. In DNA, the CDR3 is TGTGCCAGCAGCATGGGGGGACAGCCTTCCACTCAGCCCCAGCATTTT.

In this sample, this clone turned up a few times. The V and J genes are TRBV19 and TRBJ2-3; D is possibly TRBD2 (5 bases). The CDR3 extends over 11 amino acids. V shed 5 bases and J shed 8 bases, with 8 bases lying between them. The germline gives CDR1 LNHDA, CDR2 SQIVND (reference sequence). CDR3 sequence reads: CASSPGGTQYF. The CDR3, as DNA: TGTGCCAGTAGTCCCGGAGGTACGCAGTATTTT.

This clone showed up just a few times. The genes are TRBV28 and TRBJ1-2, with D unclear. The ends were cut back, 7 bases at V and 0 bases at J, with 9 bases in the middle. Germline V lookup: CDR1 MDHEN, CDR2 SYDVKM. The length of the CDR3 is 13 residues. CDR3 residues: CASTLPANYGYTF. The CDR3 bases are TGTGCCAGCACCCTCCCAGCTAACTATGGCTACACCTTC.

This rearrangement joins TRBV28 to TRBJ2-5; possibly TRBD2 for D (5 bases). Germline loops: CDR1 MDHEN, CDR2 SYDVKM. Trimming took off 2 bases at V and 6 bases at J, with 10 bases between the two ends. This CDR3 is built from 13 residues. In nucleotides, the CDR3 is TGTGCCAGCAGTTTAACCGGGGATAAGACCCAGTACTTC. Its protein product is CASSLTGDKTQYF.

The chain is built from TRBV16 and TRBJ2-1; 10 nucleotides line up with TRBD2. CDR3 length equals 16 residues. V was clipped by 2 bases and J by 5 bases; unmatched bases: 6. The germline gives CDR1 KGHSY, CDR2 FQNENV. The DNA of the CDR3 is TGTGCCAGCAGCCAAGGGGCAGGGACTAGCGACAATGAGCAGTTCTTC. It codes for CASSQGAGTSDNEQFF.

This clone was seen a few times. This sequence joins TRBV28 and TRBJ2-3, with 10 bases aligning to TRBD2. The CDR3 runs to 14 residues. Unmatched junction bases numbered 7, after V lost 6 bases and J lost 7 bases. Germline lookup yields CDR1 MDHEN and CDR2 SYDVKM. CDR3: CASRASGSRNTQYF. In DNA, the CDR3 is TGTGCCAGCAGGGCTAGCGGGAGTCGGAATACGCAGTATTTT.